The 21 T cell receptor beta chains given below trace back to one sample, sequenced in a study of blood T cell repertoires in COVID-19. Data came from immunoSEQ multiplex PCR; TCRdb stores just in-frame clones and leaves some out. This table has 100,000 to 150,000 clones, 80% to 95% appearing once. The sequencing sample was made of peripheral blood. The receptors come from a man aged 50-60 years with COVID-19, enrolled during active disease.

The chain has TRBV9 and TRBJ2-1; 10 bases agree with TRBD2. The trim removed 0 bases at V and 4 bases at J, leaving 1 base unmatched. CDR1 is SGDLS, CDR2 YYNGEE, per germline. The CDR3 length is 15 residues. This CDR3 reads CASSVELAGYNEQFF. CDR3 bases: TGTGCCAGCAGCGTAGAACTAGCGGGATACAATGAGCAGTTCTTC.

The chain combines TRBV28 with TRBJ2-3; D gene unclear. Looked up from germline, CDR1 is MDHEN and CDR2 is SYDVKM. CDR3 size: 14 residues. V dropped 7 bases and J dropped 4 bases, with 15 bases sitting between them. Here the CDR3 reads CASINPRLADTQYF. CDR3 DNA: TGTGCCAGCATCAACCCCCGACTCGCAGATACGCAGTATTTT.

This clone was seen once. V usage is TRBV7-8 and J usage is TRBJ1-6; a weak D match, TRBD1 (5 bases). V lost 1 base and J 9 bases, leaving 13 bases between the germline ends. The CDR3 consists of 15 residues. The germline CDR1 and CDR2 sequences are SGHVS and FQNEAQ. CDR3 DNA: TGTGCCAGCAGCTTAGGGGCAGGGATTGGTTCACCCCTCCACTTT. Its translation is CASSLGAGIGSPLHF.

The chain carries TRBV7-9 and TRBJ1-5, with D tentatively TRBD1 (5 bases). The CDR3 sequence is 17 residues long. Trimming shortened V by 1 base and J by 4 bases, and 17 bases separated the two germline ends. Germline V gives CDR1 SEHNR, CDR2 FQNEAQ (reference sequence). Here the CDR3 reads CASSLGGGRVGNQPQHF. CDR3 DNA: TGTGCCAGCAGCTTAGGTGGCGGCAGGGTAGGAAATCAGCCCCAGCATTTT. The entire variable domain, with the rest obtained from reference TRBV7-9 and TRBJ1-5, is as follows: DTGVSQNPRHKITKRGQNVTFRCDPISEHNRLYWYRQTLGQGPEFLTYFQNEAQLEKSRLLSDRFSAERPKGSFSTLEIQRTEQGDSAMYLCASSLGGGRVGNQPQHFGDGTRLSIL.

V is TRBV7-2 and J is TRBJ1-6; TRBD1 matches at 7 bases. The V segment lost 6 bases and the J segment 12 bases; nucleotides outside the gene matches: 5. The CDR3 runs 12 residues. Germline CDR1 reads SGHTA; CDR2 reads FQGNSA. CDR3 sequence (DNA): TGTGCCAGCAGTCGACAGGGACAACCCCTCCACTTT. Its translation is CASSRQGQPLHF.

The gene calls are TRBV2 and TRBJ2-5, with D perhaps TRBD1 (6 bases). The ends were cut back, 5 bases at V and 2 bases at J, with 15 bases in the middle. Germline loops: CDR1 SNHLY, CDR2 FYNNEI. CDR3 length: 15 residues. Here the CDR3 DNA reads TGTGCCAGCAGTCCCAGGGGTATCGATCAAGAGACCCAGTACTTC. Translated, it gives CASSPRGIDQETQYF.

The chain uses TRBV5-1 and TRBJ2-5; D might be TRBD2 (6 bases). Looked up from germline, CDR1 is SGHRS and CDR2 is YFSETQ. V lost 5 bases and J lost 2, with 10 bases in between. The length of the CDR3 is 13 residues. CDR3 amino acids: CASRAGRQETQYF. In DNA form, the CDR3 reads TGCGCCAGCAGGGCCGGGAGACAAGAGACCCAGTACTTC. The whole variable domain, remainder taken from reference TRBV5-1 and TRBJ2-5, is KAGVTQTPRYLIKTRGQQVTLSCSPISGHRSVSWYQQTPGQGLQFLFEYFSETQRNKGNFPGRFSGRQFSNSRSEMNVSTLELGDSALYLCASRAGRQETQYFGPGTRLLVL.

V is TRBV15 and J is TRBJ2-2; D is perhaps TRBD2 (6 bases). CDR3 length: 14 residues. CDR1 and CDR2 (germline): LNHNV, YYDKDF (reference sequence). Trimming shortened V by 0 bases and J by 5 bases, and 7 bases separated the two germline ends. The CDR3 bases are TGTGCCACCAGCAGAGAGGGGACTACCGGGGAGCTGTTTTTT. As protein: CATSREGTTGELFF. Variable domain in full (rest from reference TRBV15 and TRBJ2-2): DAMVIQNPRYQVTQFGKPVTLSCSQTLNHNVMYWYQQKSSQAPKLLFHYYDKDFNNEADTPDNFQSRRPNTSFCFLDIRSPGLGDTAMYLCATSREGTTGELFFGEGSRLTVL.

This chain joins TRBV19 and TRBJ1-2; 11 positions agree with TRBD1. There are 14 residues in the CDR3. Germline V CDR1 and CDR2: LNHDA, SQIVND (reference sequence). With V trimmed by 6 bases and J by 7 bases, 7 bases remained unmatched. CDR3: CASRPTGTGGGYTF. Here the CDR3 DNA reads TGTGCCAGTAGACCAACCGGGACAGGGGGTGGCTACACCTTC.

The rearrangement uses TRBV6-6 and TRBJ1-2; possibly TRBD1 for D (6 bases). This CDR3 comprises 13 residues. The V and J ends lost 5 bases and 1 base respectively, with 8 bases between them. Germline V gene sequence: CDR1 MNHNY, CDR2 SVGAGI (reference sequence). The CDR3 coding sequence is TGTGCCAGCAGTCCGGACAGTAACTATGGCTACACCTTC. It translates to CASSPDSNYGYTF.

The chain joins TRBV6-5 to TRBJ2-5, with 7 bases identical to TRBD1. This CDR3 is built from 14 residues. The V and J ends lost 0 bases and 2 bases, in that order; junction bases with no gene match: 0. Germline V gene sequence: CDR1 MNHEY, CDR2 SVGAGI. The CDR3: CASSYSGQQETQYF. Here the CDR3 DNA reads TGTGCCAGCAGTTACTCGGGACAGCAAGAGACCCAGTACTTC.

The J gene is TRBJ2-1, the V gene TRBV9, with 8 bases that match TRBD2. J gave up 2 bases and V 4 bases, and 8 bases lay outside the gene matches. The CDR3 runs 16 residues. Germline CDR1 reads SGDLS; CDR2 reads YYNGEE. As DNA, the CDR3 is TGTGCCAGCAGCCCCCCCGACGGGAGGGCCTACAATGAGCAGTTCTTC. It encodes CASSPPDGRAYNEQFF.

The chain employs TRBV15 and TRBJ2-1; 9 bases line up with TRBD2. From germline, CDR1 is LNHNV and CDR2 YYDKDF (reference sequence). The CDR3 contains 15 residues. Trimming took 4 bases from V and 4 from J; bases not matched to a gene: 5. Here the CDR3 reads CATSTSGMSYNEQFF. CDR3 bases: TGTGCCACCAGCACTAGCGGGATGAGTTACAATGAGCAGTTCTTC.

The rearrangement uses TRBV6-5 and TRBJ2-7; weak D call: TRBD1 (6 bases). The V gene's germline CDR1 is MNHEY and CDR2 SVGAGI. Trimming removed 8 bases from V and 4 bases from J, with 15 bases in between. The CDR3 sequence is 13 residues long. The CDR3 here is CASGRTQGYEQYF. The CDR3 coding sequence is TGTGCCAGCGGAAGGACCCAGGGGTACGAGCAGTACTTC.

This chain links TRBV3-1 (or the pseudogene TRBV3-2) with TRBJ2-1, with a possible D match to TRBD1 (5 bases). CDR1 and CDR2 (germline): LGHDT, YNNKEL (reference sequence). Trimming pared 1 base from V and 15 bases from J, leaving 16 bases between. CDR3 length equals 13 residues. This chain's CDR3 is CASSQVGLGELFF. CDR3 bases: TGTGCCAGCAGCCAAGTAGGTCTAGGGGAACTGTTCTTC.

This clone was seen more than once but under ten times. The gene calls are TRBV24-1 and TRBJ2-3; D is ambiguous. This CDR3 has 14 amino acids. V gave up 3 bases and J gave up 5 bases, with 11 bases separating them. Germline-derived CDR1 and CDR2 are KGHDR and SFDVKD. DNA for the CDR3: TGTGCCACCAGTGATGTTGTAACGGGAGATACGCAGTATTTT. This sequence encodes CATSDVVTGDTQYF.

CDR3 sequence reads: CAWSKVGQTVYGYTF. The CDR3 DNA sequence: TGTGCCTGGAGTAAGGTCGGACAGACAGTCTATGGCTACACCTTC. The chain carries TRBV30 and TRBJ1-2; maybe TRBD1 (6 bases). Germline V gene lookup returns CDR1 GTSNPN and CDR2 SVGIG (reference sequence). Trimming shortened V by 2 bases and J by 4 bases, and 17 bases separated the two germline ends. The CDR3 is 15 amino acids.

The CDR3 loop is CASSLGQIISYEQYF. CDR3 coding DNA: TGTGCCAGCAGTTTAGGGCAGATCATCTCCTACGAGCAGTACTTC. The chain uses TRBV28 and TRBJ2-7; D is ambiguous. This CDR3 is built from 15 residues. V lost 2 bases and J lost 0, with 11 bases in between. Germline V gene data show CDR1 as MDHEN and CDR2 as SYDVKM.

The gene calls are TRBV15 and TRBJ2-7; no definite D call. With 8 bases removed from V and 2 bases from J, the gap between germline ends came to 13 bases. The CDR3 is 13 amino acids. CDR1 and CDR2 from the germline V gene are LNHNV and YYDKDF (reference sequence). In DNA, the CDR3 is TGTGCCACCGCCGATGGCTCGACCTACGAGCAGTACTTC. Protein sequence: CATADGSTYEQYF.

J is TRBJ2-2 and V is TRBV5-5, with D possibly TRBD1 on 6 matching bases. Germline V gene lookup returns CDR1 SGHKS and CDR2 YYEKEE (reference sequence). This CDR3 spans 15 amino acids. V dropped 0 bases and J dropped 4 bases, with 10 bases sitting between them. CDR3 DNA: TGTGCCAGCAGCTTGGTAGGGACACCCACCGGGGAGCTGTTTTTT. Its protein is CASSLVGTPTGELFF.

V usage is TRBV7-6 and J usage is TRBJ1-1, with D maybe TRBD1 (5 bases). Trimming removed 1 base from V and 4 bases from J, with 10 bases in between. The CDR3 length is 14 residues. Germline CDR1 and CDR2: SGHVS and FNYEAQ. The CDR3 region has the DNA TGTGCCAGCAGCTTAGTCGGGGGATCCACTGAAGCTTTCTTT. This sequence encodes CASSLVGGSTEAFF.